Listed here are 20 T cell receptor beta chains from one sample, sequenced in a study of patients and donors after allogeneic stem cell transplantation. One entry per CDR3 protein, called by TCRdb with MiXCR from the RT-PCR reads. The top ten clones hold 5% to 7.5% of a sample with about a million distinct CDR3 sequences, about a sixth of them seen once. The sequenced material came from blood, either unsorted or a sorted T cell fraction (not recorded which). These receptors came from a human donor who was either an allogeneic HSCT recipient or a stem cell or donor lymphocyte infusion donor (not recorded which). It is not recorded whose cells these are; they may come from a transplant donor.

The gene calls are TRBV24-1 and TRBJ2-7, with 7 nucleotides matching TRBD1. V lost 5 bases, J lost 4 bases, and 1 base stayed unmatched. In germline, CDR1 is KGHDR, CDR2 SFDVKD. The CDR3 totals 12 residues. CDR3 DNA sequence: TGTGCCACCAGTGGACAGGGATACGAGCAGTACTTC. Protein sequence: CATSGQGYEQYF.

The chain has TRBV4-3 and TRBJ2-3, with TRBD2 as a possible D gene (6 bases). CDR1 LGHNA and CDR2 YSLEER come from the germline V gene. Deletions cut 1 base from V and 4 bases from J, with 12 bases between. The CDR3 runs 15 residues. The CDR3 reads CASSQALARADTQYF. In nucleotides, the CDR3 is TGCGCCAGCAGCCAAGCACTAGCTAGGGCAGATACGCAGTATTTT.

V usage is TRBV10-3 and J usage is TRBJ2-7; D is uncertain. CDR1 ENHRY and CDR2 SYGVKD come from the germline V gene. Trimming took off 5 bases at V and 2 bases at J, with 10 bases between the two ends. The CDR3 has 13 amino acids. The CDR3 DNA sequence: TGTGCCATCAGTCCGGGCCGCGCCTACGAGCAGTACTTC. It encodes CAISPGRAYEQYF.

The chain combines TRBV7-9 with TRBJ1-2, with 7 bases matching TRBD1. The CDR3 runs 13 residues. The V segment lost 5 bases and the J segment 4 bases; nucleotides outside the gene matches: 4. In germline, CDR1 is SEHNR, CDR2 FQNEAQ (reference sequence). The CDR3 loop is CASSAGQTYGYTF. In nucleotides, the CDR3 is TGTGCCAGCAGCGCGGGACAGACCTATGGCTACACCTTC. The full variable domain, its missing parts supplied by reference TRBV7-9 and TRBJ1-2, is DTGVSQNPRHKITKRGQNVTFRCDPISEHNRLYWYRQTLGQGPEFLTYFQNEAQLEKSRLLSDRFSAERPKGSFSTLEIQRTEQGDSAMYLCASSAGQTYGYTFGSGTRLTVV.

The sample holds a few counts of this clonotype. V usage is TRBV24-1 and J usage is TRBJ1-2, with D perhaps matching TRBD1 (5 bases). V lost 5 bases and J 8 bases, leaving 11 bases between the germline ends. Looked up from germline, CDR1 is KGHDR and CDR2 is SFDVKD. The CDR3 sequence is 12 residues long. The CDR3 here is CATSGKGEGYTF. The CDR3, as DNA: TGTGCCACCAGTGGAAAAGGGGAAGGCTACACCTTC.

This clonotype was detected many times. The genes are TRBV5-1 and TRBJ1-2, with 12 bases lining up with TRBD1. The CDR3 extends over 15 amino acids. Trimming removed 4 bases from V and 2 bases from J; junction bases left unmatched: 3. From germline, CDR1 is SGHRS and CDR2 YFSETQ. CDR3 sequence reads: CASSQGQGANYGYTF. The CDR3 nucleotides read TGCGCCAGCAGCCAGGGACAGGGGGCCAACTATGGCTACACCTTC.

The J gene is TRBJ2-7, the V gene TRBV20-1; no definite D call. Germline V gene data show CDR1 as DFQATT and CDR2 as SNEGSKA (reference sequence). This CDR3 comprises 12 residues. Trimming took 6 bases from V and 1 from J, leaving 10 bases between them. The chain's CDR3 is CSASTVSYEQYF. CDR3 bases: TGCAGTGCGAGTACAGTTTCCTACGAGCAGTACTTC.

This clonotype was seen a handful of times. The chain employs TRBV5-1 and TRBJ1-5; D not resolved. The ends were cut back, 0 bases at V and 7 bases at J, with 11 bases in the middle. Germline values: CDR1 SGHRS, CDR2 YFSETQ. CDR3 length: 14 amino acids. The CDR3 here is CASSLVAGGQPQHF. In DNA, the CDR3 is TGCGCCAGCAGCTTGGTTGCGGGTGGACAGCCCCAGCATTTT.

This clonotype appeared a few times. V is TRBV11-2 and J is TRBJ2-7; D is ambiguous. This CDR3 is built from 12 residues. The germline gives CDR1 SGHAT, CDR2 FQNNGV. V was clipped by 5 bases and J by 6 bases, with 11 bases between them. The CDR3 DNA is TGTGCCAGCAGCCTGCCCCGCGGCGAGCAGTACTTC. Translation gives CASSLPRGEQYF.

V gene TRBV29-1 combines with J gene TRBJ2-3; D gene uncertain. This CDR3 comprises 12 residues. Germline loops: CDR1 SQVTM, CDR2 ANQGSEA. Trimming cost V 3 bases and J 0 bases, with 4 bases left between them. CDR3 region: CSVEESTDTQYF. DNA for the CDR3: TGCAGCGTTGAGGAGAGCACAGATACGCAGTATTTT.

This clonotype has a count of ten or more. At one end, the junction sequence differs from germline, possibly due to a read error. The J gene is TRBJ1-5, the V gene TRBV3-1; D is undetermined. The CDR3 extends over 13 amino acids. CDR1 is LGHDT and CDR2 is YNNKEL in the germline V gene (reference sequence). CDR3 loop: CASSQGPNQPQHF. The CDR3 nucleotides read TGCGCCAGCAGCCAAGGTCCCAATCAGCCCCAGCATTTT. Combining the CDR3 with reference TRBV3-1 and TRBJ1-5 gives the whole variable domain DTAVSQTPKYLVTQMGNDKSIKCEQNLGHDTMYWYKQDSKKFLKIMFSYNNKELIINETVPNRFSPKSPDKAHLNLHINSLELGDSAVYFCASSQGPNQPQHFGDGTRLSIL.

This clonotype has just a few counts. The chain recombines TRBV11-2 with TRBJ2-7; no definite D call. Between the trimmed V and J ends, which lost 5 bases and 7 bases, there was a span of 15 bases. This CDR3 has 13 amino acids. Germline lookup yields CDR1 SGHAT and CDR2 FQNNGV. For the CDR3, the DNA is TGTGCCAGCAGCCGACAAGGGCGAGATGAGCAGTACTTC. Its translation is CASSRQGRDEQYF.

The CDR3 bases are TGTGCCAGCAGCTTGTTTTCGCCTAGCGGGCGGAGAACCGGGGAGCTGTTTTTT. It yields the protein CASSLFSPSGRRTGELFF. The rearrangement joins TRBV5-6 to TRBJ2-2; 8 bases are a match to TRBD2. This CDR3 is built from 18 residues. Germline-derived CDR1 and CDR2 are SGHDT and YYEEEE. V shed 1 base, J shed 5 bases, and the junction held 13 bases outside the gene matches.

The chain joins TRBV7-2 to TRBJ2-7; D is perhaps TRBD2 (5 bases). The germline V gene encodes CDR1 SGHTA and CDR2 FQGNSA. With 5 bases removed from V and 0 bases from J, the gap between germline ends came to 11 bases. This CDR3 comprises 14 residues. The CDR3, as DNA: TGTGCCAGCAGCATAGGACTCCTCTCCTACGAGCAGTACTTC. As protein: CASSIGLLSYEQYF.

This clonotype was seen a few times. The V call is TRBV6-5, the J call TRBJ1-1; 7 bases are shared with TRBD1. J lost 5 bases, V lost 2 bases, and 11 bases had no gene match. Germline V gene data show CDR1 as MNHEY and CDR2 as SVGAGI. The CDR3 has 16 amino acids. The CDR3 sequence is CASSYPMSGGQTEAFF. In nucleotides, the CDR3 is TGTGCCAGCAGTTACCCAATGTCAGGGGGACAAACTGAAGCTTTCTTT.

The CDR3 reads CSARDRGRTEKLFF. The DNA for the CDR3 is TGCAGTGCTAGAGATAGGGGGAGAACTGAAAAACTGTTTTTT. The chain recombines TRBV20-1 with TRBJ1-4, with D possibly matching TRBD1 (6 bases). CDR1 and CDR2 (germline): DFQATT, SNEGSKA (reference sequence). V lost 0 bases, J lost 7 bases, and 12 bases lay in between. The CDR3 has 14 amino acids.

The chain has TRBV11-2 and TRBJ2-2, with D perhaps being TRBD1 or TRBD2 (5 bases each). The CDR3 has 15 residues. Germline V lookup: CDR1 SGHAT, CDR2 FQNNGV. V dropped 8 bases and J dropped 0 bases, with 13 bases sitting between them. The CDR3 loop reads CASGWDGSNTGELFF. The CDR3, as DNA: TGTGCCAGCGGATGGGACGGATCGAACACCGGGGAGCTGTTTTTT.

V and J are TRBV12-3 or TRBV12-4 and TRBJ2-1, with D unresolved. Trimming stripped 3 bases from V and 1 base from J, with 7 bases between. CDR3 size: 14 residues. CDR3 coding DNA: TGTGCCAGCAGTTTTGCCAAATCCTACAATGAGCAGTTCTTC. It translates to CASSFAKSYNEQFF.

The table lists this clonotype with many counts. The V and J genes are TRBV9 and TRBJ1-1; 8 positions match TRBD1. Germline CDR1 SGDLS, CDR2 YYNGEE. V lost 2 bases to trimming and J lost 1 base; unmatched junction nucleotides: 1. CDR3 length: 14 residues. CDR3 residues: CASSVGTGNTEAFF. In DNA form, the CDR3 reads TGTGCCAGCAGCGTCGGGACAGGGAACACTGAAGCTTTCTTT.

V and J are TRBV9 and TRBJ1-6; D gene unclear. CDR3 length: 14 residues. V shed 0 bases and J shed 12 bases, with 13 bases lying between them. The germline CDR1 and CDR2 sequences are SGDLS and YYNGEE. For the CDR3, the DNA is TGTGCCAGCAGCGTAGGAACAGCTCGGGTACCCCTCCACTTT. This codes for CASSVGTARVPLHF. The variable domain in full, completed from reference TRBV9 and TRBJ1-6, reads DSGVTQTPKHLITATGQRVTLRCSPRSGDLSVYWYQQSLDQGLQFLIQYYNGEERAKGNILERFSAQQFPDLHSELNLSSLELGDSALYFCASSVGTARVPLHFGNGTRLTVT.